Presented here are 17 T cell receptor beta chains from one specimen sequenced in a study of cytomegalovirus exposure and HLA in healthy donors. Use of 60 Vbeta and 13 Jbeta primers characterized the PCR. The method was immunoSEQ multiplex PCR; TCRdb's version includes in-frame clones alone and lacks a portion of them. The top ten hold 2% to 2.5% of the sample, which has more than 110,000 clones, roughly 70% seen once. Sample: PBMCs. The receptors were gathered from a woman between 55 and 75 years old in good health and CMV-seropositive.

The genes are TRBV14 and TRBJ2-7; a weak D match, TRBD1 (6 bases). Germline V CDR1 and CDR2: SGHDN, FVKESK. Trimming pared 2 bases from V and 7 bases from J, leaving 12 bases between. This CDR3 is 13 amino acids long. The chain's CDR3 is CASSQRDRKEQYF. The CDR3, as DNA: TGTGCCAGCAGCCAAAGAGACAGGAAGGAGCAGTACTTC.

This clone has a handful of counts. The chain recombines TRBV10-3 with TRBJ2-1, with 13 bases that match TRBD2. Trimming took 6 bases from V and 1 from J; bases not matched to a gene: 18. The CDR3 runs to 21 residues. CDR1 and CDR2 from the germline V gene are ENHRY and SYGVKD. The CDR3 coding sequence is TGTGCCATCAGCAGCACTGCCGGACTAGCGGGAGAATTAAGGTCCTACAATGAGCAGTTCTTC. Its translation: CAISSTAGLAGELRSYNEQFF.

CDR3 sequence (DNA): TGTGCCAGCAGCTTAGCGACAGGGGTCACAGATACGCAGTATTTT. Its protein product is CASSLATGVTDTQYF. The chain carries TRBV7-9 and TRBJ2-3, with 8 nucleotides matching TRBD1. The CDR3 is made up of 15 amino acids. CDR1 SEHNR and CDR2 FQNEAQ come from the germline V gene (reference sequence). The V gene end was trimmed by 0 bases and the J gene end by 2 bases; junction bases not matched to a gene: 1.

This sequence joins TRBV2 and TRBJ2-5; D is uncertain. Germline V CDR1 and CDR2: SNHLY, FYNNEI. V was pared by 3 bases and J by 0 bases, with 11 bases between. The CDR3 is 15 amino acids. CDR3 residues: CASSEGVGNQETQYF. The CDR3 DNA sequence: TGTGCCAGCAGTGAGGGCGTAGGAAACCAAGAGACCCAGTACTTC.

The CDR3 region has the DNA TGCGCCAGCAGCGGCGGTCACAATGAGCAGTTCTTC. Encoded protein: CASSGGHNEQFF. The chain carries TRBV5-1 and TRBJ2-1; D uncertain. The V gene's germline CDR1 is SGHRS and CDR2 YFSETQ. The CDR3 is 12 residues long. V was trimmed by 4 bases and J by 5 bases, leaving 7 bases between them.

This rearrangement joins TRBV5-1 to TRBJ2-5; perhaps TRBD2 as D (5 bases). The germline V gene encodes CDR1 SGHRS and CDR2 YFSETQ. The CDR3 loop spans 15 amino acids. Trimming pared 2 bases from V and 0 bases from J, leaving 11 bases between. CDR3 in amino acids: CASSLGPGYQETQYF. The CDR3 DNA reads as TGCGCCAGCAGCTTAGGCCCGGGGTACCAAGAGACCCAGTACTTC.

CDR3 in DNA: TGCGCCAGCAGCGTCATCCCGGGACAAAATGAGCAGTTCTTC. It codes for CASSVIPGQNEQFF. The rearrangement links TRBV5-1 to TRBJ2-1; a possible D gene is TRBD1 (6 bases). V lost 4 bases, J lost 7 bases, and 15 bases lay in between. The CDR3 runs 14 residues. Per the germline V gene, CDR1 is SGHRS and CDR2 is YFSETQ.

This chain uses TRBV5-1 with TRBJ2-3, with 12 bases fitting TRBD2. Trimming cost V 8 bases and J 4 bases; bases outside gene matches: 8. The V gene's germline CDR1 is SGHRS and CDR2 YFSETQ. The CDR3 extends over 15 amino acids. CDR3 bases: TGCGCCAGTTCCCTAGCGGGAGGGCCCCCAGATACGCAGTATTTT. Protein product: CASSLAGGPPDTQYF.

The rearrangement joins TRBV30 to TRBJ1-1; 7 positions agree with TRBD1. The germline V gene has CDR1 GTSNPN and CDR2 SVGIG (reference sequence). Trimming removed 3 bases from V and 5 bases from J; junction bases left unmatched: 3. The CDR3 consists of 12 residues. The CDR3 region is CAWRQGVTEAFF. CDR3 DNA: TGTGCCTGGAGGCAGGGGGTGACTGAAGCTTTCTTT.

This chain connects TRBV11-2 to TRBJ2-1, with TRBD2 as a possible D gene (5 bases). Germline lookup yields CDR1 SGHAT and CDR2 FQNNGV. V was clipped by 0 bases and J by 5 bases, with 11 bases between them. The CDR3 is made up of 15 amino acids. The CDR3 sequence: CASSLDSGWHNEQFF. DNA for the CDR3: TGTGCCAGCAGCTTAGACTCGGGATGGCACAATGAGCAGTTCTTC.

The chain employs TRBV7-6 and TRBJ1-2, with TRBD1 identical over 7 bases. J was trimmed by 3 bases and V by 5 bases; bases with no gene match: 6. The CDR3 totals 14 residues. From germline, CDR1 is SGHVS and CDR2 FNYEAQ. The CDR3 bases are TGTGCCAGCAGCCCCACAGGGGCTCACTATGGCTACACCTTC. It codes for CASSPTGAHYGYTF.

This chain links TRBV28 with TRBJ1-1; 8 nucleotides line up with TRBD1. The V gene's germline CDR1 is MDHEN and CDR2 SYDVKM. Trimming at V came to 6 bases and at J to 0 bases, leaving 9 bases not matched to a gene. The CDR3 covers 16 residues. CDR3 sequence reads: CASSKRRTGLNTEAFF. CDR3 nucleotide sequence: TGTGCCAGCAGCAAACGAAGGACAGGGTTGAACACTGAAGCTTTCTTT. Full variable domain (rest looked up from reference TRBV28 and TRBJ1-1): DVKVTQSSRYLVKRTGEKVFLECVQDMDHENMFWYRQDPGLGLRLIYFSYDVKMKEKGDIPEGYSVSREKKERFSLILESASTNQTSMYLCASSKRRTGLNTEAFFGQGTRLTVV.

A few counts support this clone. The chain carries TRBV25-1 and TRBJ2-3; 8 bases are a match to TRBD1. Germline V lookup: CDR1 MGHDK, CDR2 SYGVNS. J gave up 2 bases and V 3 bases, and 13 bases lay outside the gene matches. The length of the CDR3 is 18 residues. CDR3: CASSDNLQGGGPTDTQYF. DNA for the CDR3: TGTGCCAGCAGTGACAACCTACAGGGGGGCGGACCCACAGATACGCAGTATTTT.

Only a few counts were recorded for this clone. For the CDR3, the DNA is TGTGCCACCCGGTGGGCCAACGTCCTGACTTTC. This translates into CATRWANVLTF. The V call is TRBV2, the J call TRBJ2-6; D not certain. V was cut by 10 bases and J by 5 bases, with 6 bases left in between. Per the germline V gene, CDR1 is SNHLY and CDR2 is FYNNEI. This CDR3 region has 11 residues.

V usage is TRBV19 and J usage is TRBJ1-5, with 10 bases identical to TRBD1. The CDR3 contains 13 residues. The germline V gene encodes CDR1 LNHDA and CDR2 SQIVND (reference sequence). Trimming removed 9 bases from V and 7 bases from J; junction bases left unmatched: 6. Here the CDR3 reads CASRQGADQPQHF. The CDR3 bases are TGTGCCAGCAGACAGGGGGCCGACCAGCCCCAGCATTTT.

V usage is TRBV10-3 and J usage is TRBJ1-5, with a tentative D call TRBD1 (5 bases). The CDR3 runs to 14 residues. Germline CDR1 ENHRY, CDR2 SYGVKD. The V end was cut by 10 bases, the J end by 0 bases, with 13 bases between. DNA of the CDR3: TGTGCCAACGGGGACTCCGGTAGCAATCAGCCCCAGCATTTT. Encoded protein: CANGDSGSNQPQHF.

This chain connects TRBV19 to TRBJ1-5; D remains ambiguous. CDR1 LNHDA and CDR2 SQIVND come from the germline V gene (reference sequence). Deletions cut 7 bases from V and 0 bases from J, with 7 bases between. The CDR3 has 13 residues. CDR3 protein: CASTPHSNQPQHF. The CDR3 region has the DNA TGTGCCAGTACCCCACATAGCAATCAGCCCCAGCATTTT.